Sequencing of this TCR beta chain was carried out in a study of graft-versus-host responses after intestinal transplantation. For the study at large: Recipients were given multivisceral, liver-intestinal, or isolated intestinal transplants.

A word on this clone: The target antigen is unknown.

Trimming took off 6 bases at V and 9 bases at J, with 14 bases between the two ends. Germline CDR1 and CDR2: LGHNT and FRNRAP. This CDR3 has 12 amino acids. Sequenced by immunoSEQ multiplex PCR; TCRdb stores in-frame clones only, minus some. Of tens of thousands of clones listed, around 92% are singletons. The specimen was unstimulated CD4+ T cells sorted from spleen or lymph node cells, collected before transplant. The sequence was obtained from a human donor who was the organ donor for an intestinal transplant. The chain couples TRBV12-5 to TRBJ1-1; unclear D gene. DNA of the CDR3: TGTGCTAGTGGCCCCGACTCAGCCCAAGCTTTCTTT. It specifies CASGPDSAQAFF. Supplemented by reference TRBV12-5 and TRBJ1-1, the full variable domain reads DARVTQTPRHKVTEMGQEVTMRCQPILGHNTVFWYRQTMMQGLELLAYFRNRAPLDDSGMPKDRFSAEMPDATLATLKIQPSEPRDSAVYFCASGPDSAQAFFGQGTRLTVV.